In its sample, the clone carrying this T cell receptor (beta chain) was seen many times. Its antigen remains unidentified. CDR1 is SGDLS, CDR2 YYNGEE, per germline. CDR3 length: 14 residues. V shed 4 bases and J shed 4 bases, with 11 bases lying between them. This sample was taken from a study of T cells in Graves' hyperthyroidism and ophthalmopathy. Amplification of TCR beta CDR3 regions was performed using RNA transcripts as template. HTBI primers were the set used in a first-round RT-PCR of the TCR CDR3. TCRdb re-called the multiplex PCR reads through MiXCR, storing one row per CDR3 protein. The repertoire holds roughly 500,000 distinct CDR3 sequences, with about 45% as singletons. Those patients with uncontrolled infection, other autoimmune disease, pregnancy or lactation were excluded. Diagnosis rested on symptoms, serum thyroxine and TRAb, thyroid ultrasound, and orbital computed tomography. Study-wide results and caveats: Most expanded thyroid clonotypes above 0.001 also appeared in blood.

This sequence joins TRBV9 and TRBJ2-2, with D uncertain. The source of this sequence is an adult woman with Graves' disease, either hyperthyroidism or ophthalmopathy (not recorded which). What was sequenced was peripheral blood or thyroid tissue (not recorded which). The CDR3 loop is CASSKTYLTGELFF. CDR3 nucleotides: TGTGCCAGCAGCAAAACGTATCTCACCGGGGAGCTGTTTTTT.